A selection of T cell receptor beta chains follows, all from one sample in a study of T-cell memory formation after mild COVID-19. TCRdb reanalysed the 5' RACE reads using MiXCR and keeps one entry per CDR3 protein. There are roughly 150,000 distinct CDR3 sequences in the sample; approximately 14% occur only once, and around 14% lies in the top ten. Specimen: PBMCs or a T cell subset sorted from them (not recorded which). These receptors all come from an adult woman who had mild COVID-19 (a few samples of this study predate the infection). Cell type and time point are not known. Each CDR3 is given with its conserved first and last residue. The D gene is left open where the match is weak. Size tells how often a clone was seen (once, few, many) or the class of an expanded clone, and some rows leave it out.

>TRBJ2-3|few|TRBV12-3/TRBV12-4|NA
CASSPDTTDTQYF
TGTGCCAGCAGTCCGGACACCACAGATACGCAGTATTTT
>TRBJ1-2|NA|TRBV9|NA
CASSRDRNYGYTF
TGTGCCAGCAGCCGCGACAGGAACTATGGCTACACCTTC
>TRBJ1-1|NA|TRBV2|TRBD1
CASTMTGDVLAFF
TGTGCCAGCACTATGACAGGGGATGTGTTAGCTTTCTTT
>TRBJ1-1|few|TRBV24-1|NA
CATSAEGMNTEAFF
TGTGCCACCAGTGCCGAGGGAATGAACACTGAAGCTTTCTTT
>TRBJ2-3|few|TRBV4-3|TRBD2
CASSQDRGLAGGTQYF
TGCGCCAGCAGCCAAGATCGGGGACTAGCGGGAGGTACGCAGTATTTT
>TRBJ2-1|NA|TRBV9|NA
CASSDLWNEQFF
TGTGCCAGCAGCGACCTGTGGAATGAGCAGTTCTTC
>TRBJ1-2|few|TRBV7-2|TRBD1
CASGTGGYGYTF
TGTGCCAGCGGGACAGGGGGATATGGCTACACCTTC
>TRBJ1-3|few|TRBV3-1|NA
CASSLRVGGNTIYF
TGTGCCAGCAGCCTCCGCGTCGGCGGAAACACCATATATTTT
>TRBJ2-7|NA|TRBV5-1|TRBD2
CASSQGLAGGPGEQYF
TGCGCCAGCAGCCAGGGACTAGCGGGAGGGCCGGGGGAGCAGTACTTC
>TRBJ2-7|many|TRBV12-3/TRBV12-4|TRBD1
CASSLRWTGGYHEQYF
TGTGCCAGCAGTTTACGTTGGACAGGGGGATATCACGAGCAGTACTTC
>TRBJ2-3|NA|TRBV19|NA
CASSIDPGLGRHTDTQYF
TGTGCCAGTAGTATAGATCCCGGCCTGGGGCGGCACACAGATACGCAGTATTTT
>TRBJ2-1|few|TRBV12-3/TRBV12-4|NA
CASRAGNEQFF
TGTGCCAGCAGGGCGGGGAATGAGCAGTTCTTC
>TRBJ2-1|few|TRBV3-1|TRBD2
CASSPSLAGGKYNEQFF
TGTGCCAGCAGCCCCTCTTTAGCGGGAGGGAAATACAATGAGCAGTTCTTC
>TRBJ2-1|few|TRBV27|TRBD2
CASSLSGSGTDNEQFF
TGTGCCAGCAGTTTATCCGGCAGCGGGACTGACAATGAGCAGTTCTTC
>TRBJ1-2|NA|TRBV6-6|NA
CASSYVADYGYTF
TGTGCCAGCAGTTACGTGGCAGATTATGGCTACACCTTC
>TRBJ2-1|few|TRBV27|NA
CASSRRGTSSYNEQFF
TGTGCCAGCAGTCGTAGGGGGACGAGCTCCTACAATGAGCAGTTCTTC
>TRBJ2-5|few|TRBV19|NA
CASSIDVGRSETQYF
TGTGCCAGTAGTATAGACGTAGGGCGGTCGGAGACCCAGTACTTC
>TRBJ2-7|few|TRBV4-2|TRBD1
CASSQVGQGDYEQYF
TGTGCCAGCAGCCAAGTTGGACAGGGTGACTACGAGCAGTACTTC
>TRBJ1-1|NA|TRBV27|NA
CASSLGALLGTEAFF
TGTGCCAGCAGTTTAGGGGCTCTTCTGGGGACTGAAGCTTTCTTT
>TRBJ2-3|few|TRBV5-1|TRBD1
CASSTGTALPDTQYF
TGCGCCAGCAGCACCGGGACAGCTCTACCTGATACGCAGTATTTT
>TRBJ2-7|NA|TRBV7-8|TRBD1
CASSSLVGTGDSYEQYF
TGTGCCAGCAGCTCGCTAGTTGGGACAGGGGACTCCTACGAGCAGTACTTC
>TRBJ1-6|NA|TRBV5-1|NA
CASSLALGQGDSPLHF
TGCGCCAGCAGCTTGGCCCTTGGACAAGGGGATTCACCCCTCCACTTT
>TRBJ1-2|NA|TRBV4-1|NA
CASSQAWAPAPTYGYTF
TGCGCCAGCAGCCAGGCATGGGCACCGGCCCCCACGTATGGCTACACCTTC
>TRBJ2-3|NA|TRBV6-5|TRBD1
CASSNTGALSTDTQYF
TGTGCCAGCAGTAACACAGGGGCACTAAGCACAGATACGCAGTATTTT